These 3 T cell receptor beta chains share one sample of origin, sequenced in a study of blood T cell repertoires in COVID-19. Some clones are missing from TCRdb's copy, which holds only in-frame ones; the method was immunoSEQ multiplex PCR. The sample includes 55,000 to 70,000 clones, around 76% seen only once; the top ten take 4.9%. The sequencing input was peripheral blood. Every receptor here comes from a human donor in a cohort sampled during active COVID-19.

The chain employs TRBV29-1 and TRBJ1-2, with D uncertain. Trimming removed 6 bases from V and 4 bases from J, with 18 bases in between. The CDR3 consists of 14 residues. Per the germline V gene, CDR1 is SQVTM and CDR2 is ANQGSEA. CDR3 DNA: TGCAGCGTATACGATGGGAAAGAGGGCTATGGCTACACCTTC. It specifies CSVYDGKEGYGYTF. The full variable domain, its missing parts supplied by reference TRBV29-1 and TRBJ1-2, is SAVISQKPSRDICQRGTSLTIQCQVDSQVTMMFWYRQQPGQSLTLIATANQGSEATYESGFVIDKFPISRPNLTFSTLTVSNMSPEDSSIYLCSVYDGKEGYGYTFGSGTRLTVV.

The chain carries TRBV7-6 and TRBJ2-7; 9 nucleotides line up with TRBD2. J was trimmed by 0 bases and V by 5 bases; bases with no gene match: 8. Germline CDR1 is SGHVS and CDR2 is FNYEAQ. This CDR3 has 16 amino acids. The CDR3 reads CASSPWTSESSYEQYF. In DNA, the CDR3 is TGTGCCAGCAGCCCCTGGACTAGCGAGAGCTCCTACGAGCAGTACTTC. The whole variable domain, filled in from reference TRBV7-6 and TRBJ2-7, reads GAGVSQSPRYKVTKRGQDVALRCDPISGHVSLYWYRQALGQGPEFLTYFNYEAQQDKSGLPNDRFSAERPEGSISTLTIQRTEQRDSAMYRCASSPWTSESSYEQYFGPGTRLTVT.

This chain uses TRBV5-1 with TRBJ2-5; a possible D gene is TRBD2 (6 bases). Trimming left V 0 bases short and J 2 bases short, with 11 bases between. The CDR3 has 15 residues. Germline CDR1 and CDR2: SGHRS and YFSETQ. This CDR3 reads CASSLELARQETQYF. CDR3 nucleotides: TGCGCCAGCAGCTTGGAACTAGCAAGGCAAGAGACCCAGTACTTC.